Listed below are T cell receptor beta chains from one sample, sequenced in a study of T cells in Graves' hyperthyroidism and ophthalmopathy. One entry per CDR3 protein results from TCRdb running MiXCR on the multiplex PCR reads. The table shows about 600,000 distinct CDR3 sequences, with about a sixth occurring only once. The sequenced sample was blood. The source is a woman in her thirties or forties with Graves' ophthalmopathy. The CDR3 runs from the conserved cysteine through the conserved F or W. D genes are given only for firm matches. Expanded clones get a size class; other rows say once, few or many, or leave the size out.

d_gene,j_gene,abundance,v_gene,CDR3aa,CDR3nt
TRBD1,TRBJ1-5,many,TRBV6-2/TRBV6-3,CASSQTGATQPQHF,TGTGCCAGCAGTCAGACAGGGGCTACACAGCCCCAGCATTTT
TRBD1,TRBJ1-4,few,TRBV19,CASTSDRLNEKLFF,TGTGCCAGCACATCGGACAGGCTTAATGAAAAACTGTTTTTT
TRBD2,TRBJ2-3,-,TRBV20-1,CSVHPGLAGAITDTQYF,TGCAGTGTTCATCCGGGACTAGCGGGGGCTATCACAGATACGCAGTATTTT
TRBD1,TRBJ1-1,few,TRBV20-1,CSARDLVDRGHTEAFF,TGCAGTGCTAGAGATCTGGTTGACAGGGGGCACACTGAAGCTTTCTTT
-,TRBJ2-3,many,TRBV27,CASSFGLPDTQYF,TGTGCCAGCAGTTTCGGTCTGCCAGATACGCAGTATTTT
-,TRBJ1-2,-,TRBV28,CASSPPPDRTSDYGYTF,TGTGCCAGTAGTCCCCCCCCCGACAGGACTTCGGACTATGGCTACACCTTC
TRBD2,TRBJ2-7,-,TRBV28,CASSARTSGSYEQYF,TGTGCCAGCAGTGCCCGGACTAGCGGGAGCTACGAGCAGTACTTC
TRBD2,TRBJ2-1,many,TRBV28,CASIPPTSGAYNEQFF,TGTGCCAGCATCCCTCCGACTAGCGGGGCATACAATGAGCAGTTCTTC
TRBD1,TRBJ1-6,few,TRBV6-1,CASSRRDSNSPLHF,TGTGCCAGCAGCCGCCGGGACAGCAATTCACCCCTCCACTTT
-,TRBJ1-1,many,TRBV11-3,CASSRMVNTEAFF,TGTGCCAGCAGCCGGATGGTGAACACTGAAGCTTTCTTT
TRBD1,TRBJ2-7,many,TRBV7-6,CASSFLDRGSYEQYF,TGTGCCAGCAGCTTTTTGGACAGGGGCTCCTACGAGCAGTACTTC
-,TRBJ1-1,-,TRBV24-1,CATSEHTEAFF,TGTGCCACCAGTGAGCACACTGAAGCTTTCTTT
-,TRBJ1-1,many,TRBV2,CASGQWNTEAFF,TGTGCCAGTGGACAGTGGAACACTGAAGCTTTCTTT
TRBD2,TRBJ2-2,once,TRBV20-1,CSARVGTSGLLANTGELFF,TGCAGTGCTAGAGTTGGGACTAGCGGCCTACTCGCGAACACCGGGGAGCTGTTTTTT
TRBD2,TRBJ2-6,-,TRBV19,CASRRGKTSGGSGANVLTF,TGTGCCAGTAGAAGAGGGAAGACTAGCGGGGGCTCTGGGGCCAACGTCCTGACTTTC
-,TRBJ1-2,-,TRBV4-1,CASSQEHREANYGYTF,TGCGCCAGCAGCCAAGAGCATCGGGAAGCTAACTATGGCTACACCTTC
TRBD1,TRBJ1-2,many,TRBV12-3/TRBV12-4,CASRPGTGFGGYTF,TGTGCCAGCAGGCCCGGGACAGGTTTCGGTGGCTACACCTTC